The present entry profiles one T cell receptor (beta chain) with its context. Its antigen remains unknown. This entry is derived from a study of T cells expressing NK-cell markers. Study as a whole: Sequencing of TCR beta repertoires drew on sorted CD3+CD56+NKG2C+, CD3+CD56+NKG2C- and CD3+CD56-NKG2C+ T cells.

Broader study findings: Among CD8+ T cells from over 5 donors, dominant NKG2C+ clonotypes accounted for about 1.0-7.5%. Whether expanded NKG2C+ T cell clones recognized HCMV stayed uncertain.

From the 5' RACE reads, TCRdb lists one entry per CDR3 protein and no DNA. This table lists some 410,000 distinct CDR3 sequences. This CDR3 has 14 amino acids. Germline V gene sequence: CDR1 MNHEY, CDR2 SMNVEV (reference sequence). The source material was blood T cells: a sorted CD56 or NKG2C T cell subset, CD4+ or CD8+ T cells, or bulk PBMC T cells (not recorded which). The chain couples TRBV27 to TRBJ2-3. The receptor was isolated from a woman aged 18 to 75 in good health. CDR3 in amino acids: CASSLSGKTDTQYF.